This TCR beta chain comes out of a study of cytomegalovirus exposure and HLA in healthy donors. PCR primers comprised 60 Vbeta and 13 Jbeta primers. Measured with immunoSEQ multiplex PCR; TCRdb has only the in-frame clones, and not every one. The data hold 190,000 or so clones, with 80% to 85% observed a single time. Overall study findings and caveats: TCR beta sequences reportedly predicted the HLA-A and HLA-B alleles of most subjects accurately.

This clone was seen a few times. Its cognate antigen is unknown. The sequencing sample was made of PBMCs. The receptor was derived from a man in his forties or fifties in good health and CMV-seronegative.

The CDR3 DNA follows: TGTGCCAGCAGCCCCACAGGGGCTGGCTACGAGCAGTACTTC. This encodes CASSPTGAGYEQYF. The gene calls are TRBV7-9 and TRBJ2-7; TRBD1 matches at 7 bases. In germline, CDR1 is SEHNR, CDR2 FQNEAQ (reference sequence). V shed 5 bases, J shed 3 bases, and the junction held 7 bases outside the gene matches. The CDR3 is made up of 14 amino acids.